Shown below are 29 T cell receptor beta chains from a single sample sequenced in a study of T cell repertoires in cytomegalovirus infection. TCRdb re-called the reads through MiXCR, storing one row per CDR3 protein. This table holds 450,000 to 600,000 distinct CDR3 sequences, more than 30% found once. No antigens are known for them. Specimen: cultured PBMCs, collected from culture after CMV antigen stimulation. These receptors all stem from a human donor in good health (CMV status not recorded). Some clones in this sample may be carry-over from other donors' samples.

Ten or more counts support this clonotype. The chain uses TRBV7-3 and TRBJ1-1; 7 bases map to TRBD1. J lost 3 bases, V lost 1 base, and 14 bases had no gene match. Germline V CDR1 and CDR2: SGHTA, FQGTGA. The CDR3 contains 18 residues. CDR3: CASSLNPFLQGSDTEAFF. CDR3 nucleotide sequence: TGTGCCAGCAGCTTAAACCCCTTCCTACAGGGGTCGGACACTGAAGCTTTCTTT.

This clonotype has more than one count but fewer than ten. The chain links TRBV12-3 or TRBV12-4 to TRBJ1-6; 9 positions match TRBD1. The ends lost 7 bases at V and 11 bases at J; junction bases unmatched: 9. CDR3 length: 14 amino acids. DNA for the CDR3: TGTGCCAGCACTCCGGGACAGGGTGGTCCACCCCTCCACTTT. Protein product: CASTPGQGGPPLHF.

This clonotype appeared a few times. The chain carries TRBV9 and TRBJ1-1; possibly TRBD1 for D (5 bases). Germline CDR1 is SGDLS and CDR2 is YYNGEE. The germline V and J ends were trimmed by 0 bases and 3 bases, with 12 bases remaining between them. The CDR3 sequence is 15 residues long. The CDR3 spells CASSVVGDPDTEAFF. The CDR3 coding sequence is TGTGCCAGCAGCGTAGTTGGGGACCCAGACACTGAAGCTTTCTTT.

This clonotype was recorded a few times. The J gene is TRBJ2-7, the V gene TRBV12-3 or TRBV12-4; 7 bases are a match to TRBD1. Germline trimming cut 6 bases from V and 7 bases from J; bases unmatched to any gene: 9. The CDR3 sequence is 13 residues long. CDR3 sequence: CASRRTKQGEQYV. The CDR3, as DNA: TGTGCCAGCAGACGTACTAAACAGGGGGAGCAGTACGTC.

This clonotype has more than one count but fewer than ten. The chain employs TRBV20-1 and TRBJ2-1; D not certain. V dropped 2 bases and J dropped 8 bases, with 16 bases sitting between them. Germline CDR1 reads DFQATT; CDR2 reads SNEGSKA (reference sequence). The CDR3 spans 14 residues. The CDR3 sequence: CSARSRRVRYEQFF. DNA of the CDR3: TGCAGTGCTAGAAGCCGACGTGTACGGTATGAGCAGTTCTTC.

V is TRBV4-3 and J is TRBJ2-1; possibly TRBD2 for D (5 bases). This CDR3 is 15 amino acids long. Germline V gene lookup returns CDR1 LGHNA and CDR2 YSLEER. V gave up 0 bases and J gave up 7 bases, with 13 bases separating them. Here the CDR3 DNA reads TGCGCCAGCAGCCAAGATTTTCTAGCCAGGAATGAGCAGTTCTTC. Its translation: CASSQDFLARNEQFF.

The V gene is TRBV5-4, the J gene TRBJ1-1; possible D gene TRBD1, 5 bases. The CDR3 length is 15 residues. Trimming removed 0 bases at V and 1 base at J, with 10 bases between. From germline, CDR1 is SGHNT and CDR2 YYREEE (reference sequence). The CDR3 coding sequence is TGTGCCAGCAGCTTGGCGGGGCTCCCGAACACTGAAGCTTTCTTT. This codes for CASSLAGLPNTEAFF.

The chain combines TRBV29-1 with TRBJ2-3; weak D call: TRBD2 (5 bases). Trimming pared 6 bases from V and 8 bases from J, leaving 15 bases between. The CDR3 spans 12 residues. In germline, CDR1 is SQVTM, CDR2 ANQGSEA. The CDR3 coding sequence is TGCAGCGTGATAGACTTCACTAGTACGCAGTATTTT. Amino acid sequence: CSVIDFTSTQYF.

This chain uses TRBV7-6 with TRBJ2-1; D not resolved. Germline V gene lookup returns CDR1 SGHVS and CDR2 FNYEAQ. Trimming stripped 4 bases from V and 2 bases from J, with 12 bases between. The CDR3 consists of 15 residues. CDR3 region: CASSSESMAYNEQFF. The CDR3 nucleotides are TGTGCCAGCAGCTCAGAGTCCATGGCCTACAATGAGCAGTTCTTC.

This clonotype occurred many times. J is TRBJ2-3 and V is TRBV19, with 14 bases fitting TRBD2. Looked up from germline, CDR1 is LNHDA and CDR2 is SQIVND (reference sequence). The CDR3 has 16 amino acids. V was pared by 5 bases and J by 5 bases, with 6 bases of the junction left unmatched. In nucleotides, the CDR3 is TGTGCCAGTAGTCCCGGGACTAGCGGGAGTGGAGATACGCAGTATTTT. Protein product: CASSPGTSGSGDTQYF.

The V gene is TRBV11-2, the J gene TRBJ2-2, with 11 positions matching TRBD2. Germline CDR1 SGHAT, CDR2 FQNNGV. V was clipped by 5 bases and J by 4 bases; unmatched bases: 6. The CDR3 runs 16 residues. The CDR3 coding sequence is TGTGCCAGCAGCCTGATAGCGGGAGGGCCCACCGGGGAGCTGTTTTTT. Protein sequence: CASSLIAGGPTGELFF.

This clonotype was detected many times. This chain joins TRBV12-3 or TRBV12-4 and TRBJ2-1, with a weak D call TRBD2 (6 bases). This CDR3 has 15 residues. Deletions cut 2 bases from V and 4 bases from J, with 12 bases between. CDR3 sequence reads: CASSLFLAPYNEQFF. In DNA, the CDR3 is TGTGCCAGCAGTTTATTTCTAGCGCCTTACAATGAGCAGTTCTTC.

The J gene is TRBJ2-7, the V gene TRBV6-2 or TRBV6-3; no clear D. This CDR3 contains 14 residues. The germline V gene has CDR1 MNHEY and CDR2 SVGEGT. V lost 7 bases to trimming and J lost 0 bases, with 13 bases between them. In nucleotides, the CDR3 is TGTGCCAGCAAGAGGCCCAGTGTCTCCTACGAGCAGTACTTC. Protein product: CASKRPSVSYEQYF.

This clonotype has only a few counts. The V and J genes are TRBV4-3 and TRBJ1-4, with D uncertain. The V gene's germline CDR1 is LGHNA and CDR2 YSLEER. V lost 0 bases and J 0 bases, leaving 8 bases between the germline ends. CDR3 size: 16 residues. The CDR3 bases are TGCGCCAGCAGCCAAGATGCGGCAGCAACTAATGAAAAACTGTTTTTT. Its translation is CASSQDAAATNEKLFF.

This chain uses TRBV5-4 with TRBJ2-1, with a tentative D call TRBD1 (5 bases). V lost 1 base and J 5 bases, leaving 13 bases between the germline ends. This CDR3 has 15 residues. CDR1 SGHNT and CDR2 YYREEE come from the germline V gene (reference sequence). CDR3: CASSLRQGVDNEQFF. CDR3 sequence (DNA): TGTGCCAGCAGCTTGCGGCAGGGTGTGGACAATGAGCAGTTCTTC.

This clonotype was detected a few times. The rearrangement links TRBV7-8 to TRBJ1-4, with D unresolved. The CDR3 sequence is 14 residues long. V was cut by 0 bases and J by 5 bases, with 7 bases left in between. Germline CDR1 and CDR2: SGHVS and FQNEAQ. The CDR3 DNA follows: TGTGCCAGCAGCTTAGCGCGGACGAATGAAAAACTGTTTTTT. Its protein product is CASSLARTNEKLFF.

This clonotype was seen a few times. The CDR3: CASSWDSHEQYF. The CDR3 DNA reads as TGTGCCAGCAGTTGGGACAGCCACGAGCAGTACTTC. The chain uses TRBV28 and TRBJ2-7, with 7 bases fitting TRBD1. The germline V gene has CDR1 MDHEN and CDR2 SYDVKM. The CDR3 has 12 residues. V shed 4 bases and J 5 bases; nucleotides not matched to a gene: 2.

In its sample, this clonotype was seen a few times. The rearrangement links TRBV4-2 to TRBJ2-7, with a tentative D call TRBD2 (6 bases). Germline V lookup: CDR1 LGHNA, CDR2 YNFKEQ. V was pared by 5 bases and J by 6 bases, with 14 bases between. This CDR3 is 13 amino acids long. This CDR3 reads CASSVPGVAEQYF. CDR3 coding DNA: TGTGCCAGCAGCGTCCCGGGAGTTGCCGAGCAGTACTTC.

This clonotype was recorded once. The rearrangement links TRBV20-1 to TRBJ2-2, with 10 positions matching TRBD2. CDR1 is DFQATT and CDR2 is SNEGSKA in the germline V gene (reference sequence). This CDR3 comprises 16 residues. The V segment lost 0 bases and the J segment 7 bases; nucleotides outside the gene matches: 8. The CDR3 nucleotides are TGCAGTGCTAGAGACGCGCTAGCGGGAGTGGGCGGGGAGCTGTTTTTT. It yields the protein CSARDALAGVGGELFF.

This rearrangement joins TRBV20-1 to TRBJ2-1; 11 bases line up with TRBD2. V was pared by 4 bases and J by 3 bases, with 8 bases of the junction left unmatched. Looked up from germline, CDR1 is DFQATT and CDR2 is SNEGSKA (reference sequence). The CDR3 length is 16 residues. As DNA, the CDR3 is TGCAGTGCTAATACTCCGGGACTAGCGGACTACAATGAGCAGTTCTTC. This gives the protein CSANTPGLADYNEQFF.

The genes are TRBV15 and TRBJ2-7; no firm D call. The CDR3 spans 13 residues. The germline gives CDR1 LNHNV, CDR2 YYDKDF (reference sequence). Trimming stripped 3 bases from V and 3 bases from J, with 9 bases between. The CDR3 coding sequence is TGTGCCACCAGCAGGGCCACGGGCTACGAGCAGTACTTC. Translating gives CATSRATGYEQYF.

The chain combines TRBV19 with TRBJ2-1, with 7 bases that match TRBD1. The trim removed 5 bases at V and 3 bases at J, leaving 7 bases unmatched. CDR1 and CDR2 (germline): LNHDA, SQIVND (reference sequence). The CDR3 is 15 residues long. In DNA, the CDR3 is TGTGCCAGTAGTGGGACGGACAGGAGCTACAATGAGCAGTTCTTC. Translation: CASSGTDRSYNEQFF.

J is TRBJ2-1 and V is TRBV2; 9 bases line up with TRBD2. Losses at the gene ends were 3 bases for V and 0 bases for J; bases not matched to a gene: 15. Looked up from germline, CDR1 is SNHLY and CDR2 is FYNNEI. The CDR3 contains 20 residues. The DNA for the CDR3 is TGTGCCAGCAGTGATGTCTCCGCTAGCGGGACTACTAGCTCCTACAATGAGCAGTTCTTC. It translates to CASSDVSASGTTSSYNEQFF.

The chain carries TRBV7-9 and TRBJ1-5, with D perhaps TRBD1 (5 bases). Trimming stripped 4 bases from V and 7 bases from J, with 8 bases between. The CDR3 contains 12 residues. CDR1 and CDR2 (germline): SEHNR, FQNEAQ (reference sequence). Here the CDR3 reads CASSSGVQPQHF. The CDR3 DNA reads TGTGCCAGCAGCTCGGGGGTGCAGCCCCAGCATTTT.

V is TRBV20-1 and J is TRBJ2-7; D is ambiguous. The V end lost 6 bases, the J end lost 4 bases, and 16 bases lay between the germline ends. The CDR3 is 13 amino acids. CDR1 and CDR2 (germline): DFQATT, SNEGSKA (reference sequence). For the CDR3, the DNA is TGCAGTGCCTCCTCCCCACCAAATTACGAGCAGTACTTC. Translation gives CSASSPPNYEQYF.

This clonotype was detected a few times. The chain couples TRBV6-6 to TRBJ2-7; D gene uncertain. The length of the CDR3 is 11 residues. Germline CDR1 MNHNY, CDR2 SVGAGI (reference sequence). Trimming stripped 2 bases from V and 2 bases from J, with 1 base between. The CDR3 region is CASSYAYEQYF. The CDR3 DNA is TGTGCCAGCAGTTACGCCTACGAGCAGTACTTC.

The chain carries TRBV25-1 and TRBJ2-1; unclear D gene. The V end lost 9 bases, the J end lost 6 bases, and 12 bases lay between the germline ends. Germline CDR1 and CDR2: MGHDK and SYGVNS. The CDR3 spans 12 residues. The chain's CDR3 is CASSGRTNEQFF. In DNA, the CDR3 is TGTGCCAGTTCTGGACGGACCAATGAGCAGTTCTTC.

The chain carries TRBV19 and TRBJ2-1; the match to TRBD2 covers 13 bases. The CDR3 has 17 residues. The trim removed 3 bases at V and 5 bases at J, leaving 7 bases unmatched. Germline-derived CDR1 and CDR2 are LNHDA and SQIVND (reference sequence). The CDR3 DNA reads as TGTGCCAGTAGTATGACCATTGGGACTAGCGGGAACAATGAGCAGTTCTTC. Its protein is CASSMTIGTSGNNEQFF.

The chain combines TRBV4-1 with TRBJ1-3, with D possibly being TRBD1 (6 bases). CDR1 and CDR2 from the germline V gene are MGHRA and YSYEKL. The CDR3 is 16 amino acids. V was pared by 3 bases and J by 4 bases, with 16 bases between. The chain's CDR3 is CASSQGGLVSGNTIYF. Here the CDR3 DNA reads TGCGCCAGCAGCCAGGGGGGGCTCGTGTCGGGAAACACCATATATTTT.